Reported below is one TCR beta chain. The data were produced by immunoSEQ multiplex PCR, yet TCRdb's version contains in-frame clones alone and is incomplete. The table includes approximately 83,000 clones, around 93% detected once. Between the trimmed V and J ends, which lost 4 bases and 3 bases, there was a span of 15 bases. Germline V lookup: CDR1 SGHRS, CDR2 YFSETQ. The CDR3 is 15 residues long. The data are from a study of T cell changes during pregnancy in multiple sclerosis. The V and J genes are TRBV5-1 and TRBJ2-3, with TRBD1 as a possible D gene (6 bases). The receptor was derived from a female donor with multiple sclerosis, enrolled in a pregnancy study. This specimen consisted of peripheral blood, obtained in the third trimester of pregnancy. For the CDR3, the DNA is TGCGCCAGCAGCCCGGGACAAACCGGGACAGATACGCAGTATTTT. It specifies CASSPGQTGTDTQYF.